The present T cell receptor beta chain was sequenced within a study of shared clonotypes between healthy human individuals. Using immunoSEQ multiplex PCR, the repertoire was profiled, and TCRdb retains in-frame clones only, with some absent. The sample contains approximately 2.1 million clones, approximately 93% of which appear only once. From germline, CDR1 is MDHEN and CDR2 SYDVKM. Trimming stripped 3 bases from V and 2 bases from J, with 7 bases between. This CDR3 region has 13 residues. V is TRBV28 and J is TRBJ1-1; D is unclear. This TCR derives from a young man in good health. Some clones in this sample may be carry-over from other donors' samples. The sequenced sample was naive CD4+ T cells from PBMCs. Regarding subset: CD45RA+ positively selected. This CDR3 is CASSFRQNTEAFF. In nucleotides, the CDR3 is TGTGCCAGCAGTTTTCGACAAAACACTGAAGCTTTCTTT.